Here is one TCR beta chain with its context. It was with random hexamers that about 0.45 to 1 ug RNA was reverse transcribed. Multiplex immunoSEQ PCR targeted 54 Vbeta and 13 Jbeta TCR beta segments. TCRdb used MiXCR to reprocess the immunoSEQ multiplex PCR reads, holding one entry per CDR3 protein. Among some 150,000 distinct CDR3 sequences, 95% were seen once, and the ten largest hold about 0.15%. This entry comes from a study of CD8 T cells in Susac syndrome. The authors carried out high-throughput sequencing of TCR beta. They applied it to CD8+ and CD4+ T cells obtained from blood. Germline-derived CDR1 and CDR2 are SGHAT and FQNNGV. V lost 5 bases, J lost 3 bases, and 20 bases lay in between. There are 16 residues in the CDR3.

Sequencing used CD8+ T cells from PBMCs. The receptor's source is a human donor with multiple sclerosis. V gene TRBV11-2 combines with J gene TRBJ2-7; perhaps TRBD1 as D (5 bases). The CDR3 here is CASSDLRQGPLYEQYV. In DNA form, the CDR3 reads TGTGCCAGCAGCGACCTCCGGCAGGGCCCACTCTACGAGCAGTACGTC.